This TCR beta chain stems from a study of shared clonotypes between healthy human individuals. Original handling: From ImmunoSEQ came sequences covering only the junction and carrying no quality scores, so filtering differed. Profiled with immunoSEQ multiplex PCR; TCRdb holds only in-frame clones, not every one. V and J calls and clone size follow that table, whereas D and trimming were derived from the DNA. The sample records hundreds of thousands of clones, around 96% being singletons. In the case of this clone: Its matching antigen is unknown.

Trimming shortened V by 4 bases and J by 0 bases, and 9 bases separated the two germline ends. This CDR3 region has 13 residues. Germline CDR1 SQVTM, CDR2 ANQGSEA. The study enrolled healthy HIV-negative adults without recent acute infections or vaccinations as donors. The CD4+ fraction was divided into a CD45RA+ naive subset and a CD45RA-negative memory subset. The study's findings and limits: In a handful of donors, around 5% of naive CD4 clonotypes appeared in common.

J is TRBJ1-1 and V is TRBV29-1, with D possibly being TRBD1 (5 bases). Sequenced input: naive CD4+ T cells sorted from blood. Subset noted: CD45RA+ positively selected. This TCR derives from a woman in her thirties in good health. Here the CDR3 reads CSVAGLLNTEAFF. For the CDR3, the DNA is TGCAGCGTTGCGGGACTGTTGAACACTGAAGCTTTCTTT.